The clone carrying this T cell receptor (beta chain) was picked up many times. Its antigen is not identified. This sample was taken from a study of CD8 T cells in ankylosing spondylitis. Study conclusions and caveats: CD8+ cells made up the disease-linked clones, which were relatively rare in peripheral blood. For ankylosing spondylitis blood, a TCR beta motif of under ten highly homologous variants appeared characteristic.

TCRdb recomputed calls from the 5' RACE reads with MiXCR, one row per CDR3 protein. The sample shows 500,000 to 650,000 distinct CDR3 sequences, under 5.5% of them seen only once. The germline V and J ends were trimmed by 2 bases and 0 bases, with 15 bases remaining between them. CDR1 SGHAT and CDR2 FQNNGV come from the germline V gene. The CDR3 has 17 residues. The chain combines TRBV11-2 with TRBJ2-3; D unclear. This TCR was recovered from a male donor with ankylosing spondylitis. The specimen sequenced was blood, either unsorted or a sorted T cell fraction (not recorded which). CDR3 residues: CASSLRPRNPSTDTQYF. The CDR3 DNA is TGTGCCAGCAGCTTACGACCGCGTAACCCTAGCACAGATACGCAGTATTTT.